The 12 T cell receptor beta chains in this list originate from one sample, sequenced in a study of shared clonotypes between healthy human individuals. Profiled with immunoSEQ multiplex PCR; TCRdb holds only in-frame clones, not every one. The data hold around 1.5 million clones, with around 98% observed a single time. Source material: naive CD4+ T cells sorted from blood. Subset: CD45RA+ positively selected. Source of these receptors: a man younger than 40 in good health.

This clone was detected once. The chain uses TRBV7-9 and TRBJ2-6; D ambiguous. V lost 4 bases to trimming and J lost 0 bases, with 10 bases between them. The germline gives CDR1 SEHNR, CDR2 FQNEAQ (reference sequence). This CDR3 has 16 residues. CDR3 sequence (DNA): TGTGCCAGCAGCTCGCCCGGAAACTCTGGGGCCAACGTCCTGACTTTC. It specifies CASSSPGNSGANVLTF.

V is TRBV30 and J is TRBJ2-5; D is undetermined. The germline gives CDR1 GTSNPN, CDR2 SVGIG (reference sequence). CDR3 size: 14 residues. The germline V and J ends were trimmed by 4 bases and 0 bases, with 12 bases remaining between them. CDR3 in DNA: TGTGCCTGGACCCGCAGAGAGTACCAAGAGACCCAGTACTTC. This encodes CAWTRREYQETQYF.

V and J are TRBV6-1 and TRBJ1-5; the D gene is possibly TRBD1 (5 bases). Germline V gene data show CDR1 as MNHNS and CDR2 as SASEGT. CDR3 size: 13 residues. The V end lost 7 bases, the J end lost 5 bases, and 12 bases lay between the germline ends. In nucleotides, the CDR3 is TGTGCCAGCACCCTGGGACCCCATCAGCCCCAGCATTTT. Its translation is CASTLGPHQPQHF.

The chain combines TRBV28 with TRBJ2-7; D is tentatively TRBD1 or TRBD2 (5 bases each). There are 12 residues in the CDR3. The V and J ends lost 8 bases and 4 bases respectively, with 12 bases between them. The germline CDR1 and CDR2 sequences are MDHEN and SYDVKM. This chain's CDR3 is CASRGPPYEQYF. The CDR3, as DNA: TGTGCCAGCCGGGGACCCCCTTACGAGCAGTACTTC. Drawing the rest from reference TRBV28 and TRBJ2-7, the complete variable domain is DVKVTQSSRYLVKRTGEKVFLECVQDMDHENMFWYRQDPGLGLRLIYFSYDVKMKEKGDIPEGYSVSREKKERFSLILESASTNQTSMYLCASRGPPYEQYFGPGTRLTVT.

The chain joins TRBV5-1 to TRBJ2-2; 10 bases map to TRBD1. Germline CDR1 SGHRS, CDR2 YFSETQ. The CDR3 consists of 16 residues. J gave up 5 bases and V 3 bases, and 7 bases lay outside the gene matches. CDR3 sequence: CASSWGTGASTGELFF. The CDR3 bases are TGCGCCAGCAGCTGGGGGACAGGGGCTAGTACCGGGGAGCTGTTTTTT.

The genes are TRBV10-3 and TRBJ2-3, with D possibly called TRBD1 or TRBD2 (5 bases each). The CDR3 runs 13 residues. The V gene's germline CDR1 is ENHRY and CDR2 SYGVKD. Trimming shortened V by 11 bases and J by 0 bases, and 12 bases separated the two germline ends. The CDR3 sequence is CALRDASTDTQYF. CDR3 nucleotides: TGTGCCCTACGGGACGCGAGCACAGATACGCAGTATTTT.

The chain is built from TRBV5-1 and TRBJ2-5; weak D call: TRBD2 (6 bases). Trimming cost V 7 bases and J 3 bases, with 19 bases left between them. Germline assignment: CDR1 SGHRS and CDR2 YFSETQ. The CDR3 sequence is 15 residues long. The CDR3 here is CASRTQLEGKETQYF. For the CDR3, the DNA is TGCGCCAGCCGAACCCAACTGGAGGGGAAAGAGACCCAGTACTTC.

J is TRBJ2-3 and V is TRBV29-1; tentatively, D is TRBD1 or TRBD2 (6 bases each). Trimming cost V 2 bases and J 4 bases, with 13 bases left between them. This CDR3 is 14 amino acids long. CDR1 and CDR2 (germline): SQVTM, ANQGSEA. CDR3 bases: TGCAGCGTTGAATGGGGGGCCGGCGCAGATACGCAGTATTTT. Translating gives CSVEWGAGADTQYF.

The genes are TRBV5-5 and TRBJ1-4; D is unclear. V gave up 1 base and J gave up 8 bases, with 12 bases separating them. The CDR3 spans 14 residues. Germline loops: CDR1 SGHKS, CDR2 YYEKEE (reference sequence). CDR3 protein: CASSLNPSAEKLFF. As DNA, the CDR3 is TGTGCCAGCAGCTTGAACCCTTCAGCCGAAAAACTGTTTTTT. Drawing the rest from reference TRBV5-5 and TRBJ1-4, the complete variable domain is DAGVTQSPTHLIKTRGQQVTLRCSPISGHKSVSWYQQVLGQGPQFIFQYYEKEERGRGNFPDRFSARQFPNYSSELNVNALLLGDSALYLCASSLNPSAEKLFFGSGTQLSVL.

This chain joins TRBV30 and TRBJ2-1, with 7 bases identical to TRBD2. Trimming removed 4 bases from V and 12 bases from J; junction bases left unmatched: 21. The CDR3 extends over 16 amino acids. In germline, CDR1 is GTSNPN, CDR2 SVGIG (reference sequence). CDR3 in amino acids: CAWTLRGDWRTGVQFF. CDR3 nucleotides: TGTGCCTGGACCCTACGGGGGGACTGGCGGACGGGGGTGCAGTTCTTC.

This chain joins TRBV12-5 and TRBJ2-1; weak D call: TRBD2 (6 bases). The ends were cut back, 3 bases at V and 10 bases at J, with 16 bases in the middle. The CDR3 is made up of 14 amino acids. CDR1 and CDR2 from the germline V gene are LGHNT and FRNRAP. DNA of the CDR3: TGTGCTAGTGGTTTCGGGGGAGAAGCTAGCGAGCAGTTCTTC. Translation gives CASGFGGEASEQFF. Complete variable domain (other parts from reference TRBV12-5 and TRBJ2-1): DARVTQTPRHKVTEMGQEVTMRCQPILGHNTVFWYRQTMMQGLELLAYFRNRAPLDDSGMPKDRFSAEMPDATLATLKIQPSEPRDSAVYFCASGFGGEASEQFFGPGTRLTVL.

The chain joins TRBV28 to TRBJ2-3, with TRBD2 identical over 12 bases. CDR3 length: 18 residues. The V gene end was trimmed by 0 bases and the J gene end by 6 bases; junction bases not matched to a gene: 10. CDR1 and CDR2 (germline): MDHEN, SYDVKM. The CDR3 DNA follows: TGTGCCAGCAGTTTATGGTCGACCGGACTAGCGGGAACTGATACGCAGTATTTT. This gives the protein CASSLWSTGLAGTDTQYF.